The present T cell receptor (beta chain) was sequenced within a study of T-cell memory formation after mild COVID-19. TCRdb recomputed calls from the 5' RACE reads with MiXCR, one row per CDR3 protein. The sample has hundreds of thousands of distinct CDR3 sequences, 25% to 30% seen once. This clonotype was observed a few times. This CDR3 region has 15 residues. Germline V gene lookup returns CDR1 LGHNA and CDR2 YSLEER. J was trimmed by 3 bases and V by 4 bases; bases with no gene match: 8. This sequence was found in an adult woman who had mild COVID-19 (a few samples of this study predate the infection). Cell type and time point are not known. This chain links TRBV4-3 with TRBJ2-7; TRBD1 agrees at 8 bases. Sequenced: PBMCs or a T cell subset sorted from them (not recorded which). CDR3 DNA sequence: TGCGCCAGCAGCCTAGGGACAGGAGAACTCTACGAGCAGTACTTC. This gives the protein CASSLGTGELYEQYF.